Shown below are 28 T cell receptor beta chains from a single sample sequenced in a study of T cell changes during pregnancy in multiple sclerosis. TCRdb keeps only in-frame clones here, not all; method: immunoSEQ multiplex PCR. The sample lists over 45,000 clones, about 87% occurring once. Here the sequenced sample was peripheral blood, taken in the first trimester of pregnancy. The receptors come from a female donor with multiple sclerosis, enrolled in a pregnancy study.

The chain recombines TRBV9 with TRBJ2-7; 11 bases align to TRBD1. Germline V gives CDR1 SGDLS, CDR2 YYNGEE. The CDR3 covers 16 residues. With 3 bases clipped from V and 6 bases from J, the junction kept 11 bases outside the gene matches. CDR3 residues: CASSDRTGGAGVEQYF. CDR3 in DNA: TGTGCCAGCAGCGATAGGACAGGGGGCGCCGGGGTCGAGCAGTACTTC.

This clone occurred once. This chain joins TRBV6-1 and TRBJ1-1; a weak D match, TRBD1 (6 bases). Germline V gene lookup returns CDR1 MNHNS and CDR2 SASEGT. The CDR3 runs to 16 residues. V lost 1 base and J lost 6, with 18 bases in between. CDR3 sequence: CASSEGLLQGFSEAFF. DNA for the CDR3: TGTGCCAGCAGTGAAGGACTTCTTCAGGGGTTCTCTGAAGCTTTCTTT.

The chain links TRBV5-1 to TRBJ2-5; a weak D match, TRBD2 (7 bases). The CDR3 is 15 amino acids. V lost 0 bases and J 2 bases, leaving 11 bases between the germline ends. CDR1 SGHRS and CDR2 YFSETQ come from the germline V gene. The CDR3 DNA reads TGCGCCAGCAGCTTGGAGGGGGGGGCTCAAGAGACCCAGTACTTC. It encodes CASSLEGGAQETQYF.

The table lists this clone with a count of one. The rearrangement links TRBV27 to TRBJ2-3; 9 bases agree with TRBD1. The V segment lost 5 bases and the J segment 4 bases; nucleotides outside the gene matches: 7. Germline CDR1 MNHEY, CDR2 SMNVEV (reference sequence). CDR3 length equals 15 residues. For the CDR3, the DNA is TGTGCCAGCAGTCCCGGACAGGGGAGGTCAGATACGCAGTATTTT. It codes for CASSPGQGRSDTQYF.

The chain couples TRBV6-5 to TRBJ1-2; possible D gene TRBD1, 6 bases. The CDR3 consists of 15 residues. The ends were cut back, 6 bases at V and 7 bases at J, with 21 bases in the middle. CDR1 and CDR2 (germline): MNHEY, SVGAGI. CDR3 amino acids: CASSAVQGTESGYTF. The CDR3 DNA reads TGTGCCAGCAGCGCAGTACAGGGAACGGAGTCTGGCTACACCTTC.

As DNA, the CDR3 is TGTGCCAGCAGGGGGACAGGGCTCAGCAGGCAGTTCTTC. Its protein product is CASRGTGLSRQFF. The V gene is TRBV6-5, the J gene TRBJ2-1; 9 bases match TRBD1. V was pared by 6 bases and J by 12 bases, with 9 bases of the junction left unmatched. The CDR3 loop spans 13 amino acids. Germline-derived CDR1 and CDR2 are MNHEY and SVGAGI.

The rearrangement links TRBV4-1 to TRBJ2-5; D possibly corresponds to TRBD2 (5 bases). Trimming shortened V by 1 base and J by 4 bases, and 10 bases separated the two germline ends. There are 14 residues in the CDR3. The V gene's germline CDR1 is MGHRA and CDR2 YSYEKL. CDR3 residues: CASSQGDAGETQYF. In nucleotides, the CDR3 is TGCGCCAGCAGCCAAGGCGACGCGGGAGAGACCCAGTACTTC.

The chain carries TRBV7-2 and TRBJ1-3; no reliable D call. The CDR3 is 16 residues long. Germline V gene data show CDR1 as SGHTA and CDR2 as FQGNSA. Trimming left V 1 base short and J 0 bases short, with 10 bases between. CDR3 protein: CASSLGQVASGNTIYF. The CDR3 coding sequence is TGTGCCAGCAGCTTAGGGCAGGTTGCCTCTGGAAACACCATATATTTT.

The CDR3 loop is CAWSGGQGSHEQYF. In DNA, the CDR3 is TGTGCCTGGAGTGGGGGACAGGGTTCCCACGAGCAGTACTTC. The genes are TRBV30 and TRBJ2-7; 9 bases agree with TRBD1. The J segment lost 5 bases and the V segment lost 1 base, leaving 6 bases of the junction unmatched. The CDR3 is 14 residues long. CDR1 is GTSNPN and CDR2 is SVGIG in the germline V gene (reference sequence).

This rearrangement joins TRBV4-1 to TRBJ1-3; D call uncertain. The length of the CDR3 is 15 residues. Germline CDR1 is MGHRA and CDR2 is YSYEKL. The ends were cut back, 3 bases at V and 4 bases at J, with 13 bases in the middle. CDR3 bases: TGCGCCAGCAGCCATACCCAGGCACCCGGAAACACCATATATTTT. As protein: CASSHTQAPGNTIYF.

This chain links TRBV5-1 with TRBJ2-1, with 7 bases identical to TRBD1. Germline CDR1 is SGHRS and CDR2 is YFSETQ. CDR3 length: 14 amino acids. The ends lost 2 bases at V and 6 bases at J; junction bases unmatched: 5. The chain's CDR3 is CASSFTGAGNEQFF. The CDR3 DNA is TGCGCCAGCAGCTTTACAGGGGCCGGCAATGAGCAGTTCTTC.

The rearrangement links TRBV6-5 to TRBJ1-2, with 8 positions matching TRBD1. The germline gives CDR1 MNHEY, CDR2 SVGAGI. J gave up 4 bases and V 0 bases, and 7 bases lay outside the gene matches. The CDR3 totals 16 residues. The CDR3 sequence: CASSYSGQGAGYGYTF. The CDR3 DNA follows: TGTGCCAGCAGTTACTCGGGGCAGGGGGCAGGCTATGGCTACACCTTC.

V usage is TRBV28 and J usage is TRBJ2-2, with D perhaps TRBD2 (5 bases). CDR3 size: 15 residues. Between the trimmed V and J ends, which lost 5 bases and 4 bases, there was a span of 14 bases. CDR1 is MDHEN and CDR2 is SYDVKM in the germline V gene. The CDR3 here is CASSPRPGGTGELFF. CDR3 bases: TGTGCCAGCAGTCCCCGCCCAGGAGGCACCGGGGAGCTGTTTTTT.

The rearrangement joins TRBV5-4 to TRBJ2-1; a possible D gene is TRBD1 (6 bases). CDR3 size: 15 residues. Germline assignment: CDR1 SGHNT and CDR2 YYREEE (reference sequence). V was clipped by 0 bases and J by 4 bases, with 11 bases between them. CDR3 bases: TGTGCCAGCAGCTTGGCCGCAGGACAGTACAATGAGCAGTTCTTC. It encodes CASSLAAGQYNEQFF.

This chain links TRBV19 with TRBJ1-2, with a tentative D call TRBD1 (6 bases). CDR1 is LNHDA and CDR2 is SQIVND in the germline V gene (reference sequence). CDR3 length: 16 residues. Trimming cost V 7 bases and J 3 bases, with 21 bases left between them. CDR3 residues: CASTLRGGSWDYGYTF. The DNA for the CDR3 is TGTGCCAGTACTCTAAGGGGGGGGTCCTGGGACTATGGCTACACCTTC.

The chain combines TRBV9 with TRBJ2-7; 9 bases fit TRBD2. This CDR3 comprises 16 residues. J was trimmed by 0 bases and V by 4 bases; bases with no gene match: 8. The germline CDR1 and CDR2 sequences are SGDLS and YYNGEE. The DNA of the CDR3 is TGTGCCAGCAGCCCGGCGATAGCGGGGGCCTCCTACGAGCAGTACTTC. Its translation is CASSPAIAGASYEQYF.

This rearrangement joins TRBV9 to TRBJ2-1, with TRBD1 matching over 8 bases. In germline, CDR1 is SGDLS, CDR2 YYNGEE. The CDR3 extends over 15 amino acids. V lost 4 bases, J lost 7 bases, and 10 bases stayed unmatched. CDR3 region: CASSLTGQGENEQFF. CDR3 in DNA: TGTGCCAGCAGCTTAACCGGACAGGGTGAAAATGAGCAGTTCTTC.

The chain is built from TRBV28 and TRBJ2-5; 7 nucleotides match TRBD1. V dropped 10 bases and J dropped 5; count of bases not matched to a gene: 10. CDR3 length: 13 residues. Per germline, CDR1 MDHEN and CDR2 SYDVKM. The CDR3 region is CAIRTGVGETQYF. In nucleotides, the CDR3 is TGTGCCATCCGAACAGGGGTTGGGGAGACCCAGTACTTC.

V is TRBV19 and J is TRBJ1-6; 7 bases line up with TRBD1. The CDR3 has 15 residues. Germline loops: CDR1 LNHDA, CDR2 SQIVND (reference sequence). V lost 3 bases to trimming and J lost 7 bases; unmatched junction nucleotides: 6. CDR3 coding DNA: TGTGCCAGTAGTATCACAGGGACAGAGAATTCACCCCTCCACTTT. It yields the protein CASSITGTENSPLHF.

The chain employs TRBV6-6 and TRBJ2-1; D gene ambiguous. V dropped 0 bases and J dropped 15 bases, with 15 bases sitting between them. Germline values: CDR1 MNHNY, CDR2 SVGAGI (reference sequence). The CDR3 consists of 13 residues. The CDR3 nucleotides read TGTGCCAGCAGTTACTCGCTAGATGTCTCCCCGTTCTTC. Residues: CASSYSLDVSPFF.

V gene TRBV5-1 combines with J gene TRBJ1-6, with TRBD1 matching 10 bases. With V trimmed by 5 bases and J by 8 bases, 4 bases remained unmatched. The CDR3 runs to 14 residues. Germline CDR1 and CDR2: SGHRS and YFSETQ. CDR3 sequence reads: CASSQGTGDSPLHF. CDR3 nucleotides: TGCGCCAGCAGTCAGGGGACAGGGGATTCACCCCTCCACTTT.

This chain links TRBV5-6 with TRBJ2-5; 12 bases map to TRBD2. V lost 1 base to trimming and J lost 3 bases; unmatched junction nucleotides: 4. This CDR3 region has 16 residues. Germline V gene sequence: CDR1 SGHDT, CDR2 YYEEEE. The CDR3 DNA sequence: TGTGCCAGCAGCTTGTTGCTAGCGGGGGGGAAAGAGACCCAGTACTTC. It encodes CASSLLLAGGKETQYF.

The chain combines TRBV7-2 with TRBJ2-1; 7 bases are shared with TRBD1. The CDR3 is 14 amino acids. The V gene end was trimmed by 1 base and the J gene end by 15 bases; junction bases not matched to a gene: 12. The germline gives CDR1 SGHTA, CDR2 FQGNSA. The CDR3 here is CASSLVRMTGRRFF. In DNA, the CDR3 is TGTGCCAGCAGCTTAGTGAGGATGACAGGGCGGCGGTTCTTC.

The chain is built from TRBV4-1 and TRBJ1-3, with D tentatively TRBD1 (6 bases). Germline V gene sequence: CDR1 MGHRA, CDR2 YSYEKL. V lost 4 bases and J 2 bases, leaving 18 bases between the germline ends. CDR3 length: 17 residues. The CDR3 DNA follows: TGCGCCAGCAGCCCCCTAGGCAGGGGTTCCGCTGGAAACACCATATATTTT. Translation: CASSPLGRGSAGNTIYF.

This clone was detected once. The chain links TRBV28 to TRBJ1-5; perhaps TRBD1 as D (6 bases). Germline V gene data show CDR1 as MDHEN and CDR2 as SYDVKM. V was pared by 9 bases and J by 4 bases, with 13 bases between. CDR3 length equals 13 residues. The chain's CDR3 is CASSGTLNQPQHF. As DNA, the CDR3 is TGTGCCAGTTCCGGGACATTGAATCAGCCCCAGCATTTT. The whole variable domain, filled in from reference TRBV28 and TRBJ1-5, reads DVKVTQSSRYLVKRTGEKVFLECVQDMDHENMFWYRQDPGLGLRLIYFSYDVKMKEKGDIPEGYSVSREKKERFSLILESASTNQTSMYLCASSGTLNQPQHFGDGTRLSIL.

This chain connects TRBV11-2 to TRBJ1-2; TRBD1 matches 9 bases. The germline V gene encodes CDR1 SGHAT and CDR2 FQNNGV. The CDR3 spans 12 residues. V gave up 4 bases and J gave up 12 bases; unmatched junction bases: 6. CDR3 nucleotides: TGTGCCAGCAGCTCGACAGGGGGAAAAGACACCTTC. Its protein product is CASSSTGGKDTF.

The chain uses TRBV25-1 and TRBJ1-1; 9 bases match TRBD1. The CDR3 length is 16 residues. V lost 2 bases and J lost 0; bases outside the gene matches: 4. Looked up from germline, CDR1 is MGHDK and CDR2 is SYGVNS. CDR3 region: CASSEPGQGVNTEAFF. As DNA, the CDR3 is TGTGCCAGCAGTGAACCGGGACAGGGCGTGAACACTGAAGCTTTCTTT.

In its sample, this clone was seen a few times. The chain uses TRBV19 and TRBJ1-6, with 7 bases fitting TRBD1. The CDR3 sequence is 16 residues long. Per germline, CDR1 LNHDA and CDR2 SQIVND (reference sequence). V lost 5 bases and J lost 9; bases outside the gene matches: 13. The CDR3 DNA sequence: TGTGCCAGTAGTTTTACAGGGGCCTCTATGGGTTCACCCCTCCACTTT. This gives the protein CASSFTGASMGSPLHF.